This T cell receptor beta chain derives from a study of technical replicates of blood from a few donors. This CDR3 region has 13 residues. Trimming stripped 5 bases from V and 8 bases from J, with 16 bases between. Germline V gives CDR1 SGHAT, CDR2 FQNNGV. Generated by immunoSEQ multiplex PCR, the TCRdb table keeps only in-frame clones and is missing some. The sample lists about 75,000 clones, 95% to 98% occurring once. The chain is built from TRBV11-2 and TRBJ2-7; a weak D match, TRBD1 (5 bases). This receptor was obtained from a human donor in good health. The sequenced material came from T cells isolated from PBMCs. This CDR3 reads CASSARQSLKQYF. CDR3 bases: TGTGCCAGCAGCGCGCGACAGTCTCTTAAGCAGTACTTC. Based on the CDR3 plus reference TRBV11-2 and TRBJ2-7, the full variable domain is EAGVAQSPRYKIIEKRQSVAFWCNPISGHATLYWYQQILGQGPKLLIQFQNNGVVDDSQLPKDRFSAERLKGVDSTLKIQPAKLEDSAVYLCASSARQSLKQYFGPGTRLTVT.